Reported below is one T cell receptor (beta chain). Its specific antigen is unknown. No base qualities exist here, and no much larger clone lies one base off it. The data are from a study of T-cell memory formation after mild COVID-19 (dated by TCRdb to the early 2020s). Regarding the research as a whole: TCR sequence clusters from the two donors were largely donor specific. In a couple of donors, T-cell clones that expanded and contracted after mild COVID-19 were followed by sequencing TCRalpha and TCRbeta repertoires longitudinally. Two young, previously healthy adult volunteers made up the cohort, one male and one female.

The germline V gene provides CDR1 ENHRY and CDR2 SYGVKD. V was cut back by 11 bases and J by 7 bases, leaving a gap of 20 bases between them. From the cysteine through the phenylalanine, the CDR3 covers 13 amino acids. Only the CDR3 DNA is retained, 39 bases long and in frame from the first base. Ficoll-Paque density gradient centrifugation was used to isolate PBMCs. Beyond this particular receptor, the publication reports: Balanced CD4/CD8 phenotypes were observed for clones contracting from day 15 to 85, whereas a bias towards CD4+ was observed for a second wave of clones expanding from day 15 to 37. SARS-CoV-2 specificity of the second-wave clones peaking on day 37 was not confirmed. Only a couple of mild cases were covered in the study, and larger cohorts including severe cases with pre-infection samples were considered necessary. The detection of some responding clones in pre-infection memory suggests that pre-existing cross-reactive memory T cells joined the SARS-CoV-2 response. Contracting CD4+ clones appeared mostly in the CM and EM memory subsets, whereas CD8+ clones were enriched in EMRA.

Instrument on record: Illumina NovaSeq 6000. cDNA libraries for TCRalpha and TCRbeta were prepared by 5'RACE using constant-segment primers, with sample barcodes and unique molecular identifiers added. RNA was extracted from every sample with Trizol reagent. Library amplification was performed in two PCR steps, and a second sample barcode and Illumina TruSeq adapters were introduced in the second step. The libraries were sequenced on an Illumina NovaSeq using 2 x 150 bp paired-end reads. The authors' pipeline ran thus. Reads were demultiplexed and collapsed into UMI-guided consensus sequences with migec v1.2.7. Using mixcr v2.1.11, UMI consensuses were aligned to TRA and TRB V and J templates and then assembled into clonotypes. A clonotype was counted as expanded or contracted only if both edgeR and NoisET called the change significant, with noise models trained on biological replicates. For edgeR calls, a false discovery rate-adjusted p below 0.01 and a log2 fold-change threshold of 1 were applied. As an exploratory analysis of dynamics, max-normalized trajectories of the 1000 most abundant clonotypes were examined with PCA combined with hierarchical clustering. Separately sequenced CD4+ and CD8+ repertoires were used to assign the CD4 or CD8 phenotype of responding clones. TCRdb trimmed the raw reads at Q25, called clones with MiXCR and kept productive beta chains. All rows with the same CDR3 protein become a single entry with the most common DNA and genes. The V and J calls were not made by the authors but by TCRdb's processing. The sample records a few hundred thousand distinct CDR3 sequences, around 30% of which are singletons. The top ten constitute about 14% of the sample.

The sequence came from an adult woman who had mild COVID-19 (a few samples of this study predate the infection). The sample titles of this study are shuffled in the database, so cell type and time point are left out; the donor was told from shared clones. Sequencing was done on a sample of PBMCs or a T cell subset sorted from them (not recorded which). The rearranged chain carries TRBV10-3 and TRBJ1-2; the D gene is not confidently resolved. Here the CDR3 is given as CAATWPRAAGYTF. The DNA is TGTGCCGCCACCTGGCCGAGGGCAGCTGGCTACACCTTC.